A single sample gave rise to the 29 T cell receptor beta chains below, sequenced in a study of blood T cell repertoires in COVID-19. Libraries were prepared by immunoSEQ multiplex PCR; TCRdb keeps only in-frame clonotypes and omits some of them. Among about 80,000 clones listed, about 90% were seen once. The sequenced material came from peripheral blood. The origin of the receptors is a woman of 80 years or more with acute or convalescent COVID-19.

The J gene is TRBJ1-1, the V gene TRBV5-3, with 7 bases aligning to TRBD1. TRBV5-3 is labeled an ORF, and its function is uncertain. The CDR3 contains 17 residues. V was clipped by 6 bases and J by 5 bases; unmatched bases: 19. The CDR3 bases are TGTGCCAGAAATCCTCGTTTTAGGGGGCGCGGGAAAACTGAAGCTTTCTTT. It is translated as CARNPRFRGRGKTEAFF.

The table lists this clone with a few counts. The rearrangement joins TRBV5-1 to TRBJ2-3; 7 bases align to TRBD2. Germline trimming cut 0 bases from V and 8 bases from J; bases unmatched to any gene: 6. CDR3 length: 14 residues. The germline CDR1 and CDR2 sequences are SGHRS and YFSETQ. CDR3 residues: CASSLDGGLGTQYF. DNA for the CDR3: TGCGCCAGCAGCTTGGACGGGGGGTTGGGTACGCAGTATTTT.

The chain carries TRBV4-3 and TRBJ1-2; possibly TRBD1 for D (5 bases). Between the trimmed V and J ends, which lost 0 bases and 0 bases, there was a span of 8 bases. The germline V gene encodes CDR1 LGHNA and CDR2 YSLEER. The CDR3 length is 15 residues. CDR3 amino acids: CASSQEDRSNYGYTF. The CDR3 region has the DNA TGCGCCAGCAGCCAAGAAGACAGATCTAACTATGGCTACACCTTC.

The chain couples TRBV6-2 or TRBV6-3 to TRBJ2-3; D ambiguous. The ends were cut back, 6 bases at V and 5 bases at J, with 12 bases in the middle. The CDR3 has 13 amino acids. The germline V gene encodes CDR1 MNHEY and CDR2 SVGEGT. The DNA for the CDR3 is TGTGCCAGCAGCTTCACGTCCGGAGATACGCAGTATTTT. Residues: CASSFTSGDTQYF.

The chain links TRBV7-9 to TRBJ2-3; D is unresolved. The germline gives CDR1 SEHNR, CDR2 FQNEAQ (reference sequence). V shed 0 bases and J shed 2 bases, with 9 bases lying between them. The length of the CDR3 is 15 residues. CDR3 amino acids: CASSLATQSTDTQYF. CDR3 nucleotide sequence: TGTGCCAGCAGCTTAGCGACACAATCCACAGATACGCAGTATTTT.

This chain uses TRBV5-6 with TRBJ1-5, with D unclear. The CDR3 consists of 14 residues. The germline gives CDR1 SGHDT, CDR2 YYEEEE. Trimming pared 5 bases from V and 1 base from J, leaving 10 bases between. This chain's CDR3 is CASSLEGSNQPQHF. CDR3 in DNA: TGTGCCAGCAGTCTGGAGGGAAGCAATCAGCCCCAGCATTTT.

This sequence joins TRBV6-2 or TRBV6-3 and TRBJ1-1; D might be TRBD1 (6 bases). Germline-derived CDR1 and CDR2 are MNHEY and SVGEGT. The ends were cut back, 2 bases at V and 7 bases at J, with 17 bases in the middle. This CDR3 is built from 15 residues. The CDR3 loop reads CASSYSRGVENEAFF. CDR3 in DNA: TGTGCCAGCAGTTACAGCAGGGGAGTAGAGAATGAAGCTTTCTTT.

This clone was seen just once. The rearrangement uses TRBV5-1 and TRBJ1-1; 7 bases align to TRBD1. CDR3 length equals 16 residues. The J segment lost 1 base and the V segment lost 2 bases, leaving 8 bases of the junction unmatched. Germline V gene sequence: CDR1 SGHRS, CDR2 YFSETQ. CDR3: CASSLLTGTANTEAFF. The CDR3 region has the DNA TGCGCCAGCAGCTTACTTACCGGGACAGCGAACACTGAAGCTTTCTTT.

The chain combines TRBV6-6 with TRBJ1-2, with 7 bases fitting TRBD1. The CDR3 length is 13 residues. Germline V gene data show CDR1 as MNHNY and CDR2 as SVGAGI (reference sequence). With V trimmed by 4 bases and J by 5 bases, 4 bases remained unmatched. The DNA for the CDR3 is TGTGCCAGCAGTTCGGGACAGTTTTATGGCTACACCTTC. Protein: CASSSGQFYGYTF.

CDR3 coding DNA: TGTGCCAGCAGAAATTTACAGGGAAGCGAGCAGTACTTC. It translates to CASRNLQGSEQYF. The rearrangement links TRBV5-6 to TRBJ2-7, with a possible D match to TRBD1 (6 bases). CDR1 is SGHDT and CDR2 is YYEEEE in the germline V gene. This CDR3 contains 13 residues. V was shortened by 5 bases and J by 6 bases, with 15 bases between the two germline ends.

This clone was seen only a few times. The V and J genes are TRBV25-1 and TRBJ2-1; TRBD2 matches 8 bases. The germline gives CDR1 MGHDK, CDR2 SYGVNS. V dropped 6 bases and J dropped 8; count of bases not matched to a gene: 6. This CDR3 contains 13 residues. The CDR3 loop reads CASSGRALDEQFF. The CDR3, as DNA: TGTGCCAGCAGCGGGAGGGCCCTCGATGAGCAGTTCTTC.

J is TRBJ2-1 and V is TRBV29-1; 7 bases agree with TRBD2. CDR3 length: 14 amino acids. J gave up 0 bases and V 6 bases, and 5 bases lay outside the gene matches. CDR1 is SQVTM, CDR2 ANQGSEA, per germline. CDR3 sequence: CSVGAGPSYNEQFF. CDR3 DNA sequence: TGCAGCGTGGGAGCGGGACCCTCCTACAATGAGCAGTTCTTC.

This clone has only one observation. The chain recombines TRBV27 with TRBJ2-5; D perhaps matches TRBD1 (6 bases). Deletions cut 8 bases from V and 5 bases from J, with 15 bases between. This CDR3 has 13 amino acids. The germline V gene encodes CDR1 MNHEY and CDR2 SMNVEV (reference sequence). The DNA of the CDR3 is TGTGCCAGCGGGTTGTGGGGGCCGGAGACCCAGTACTTC. It specifies CASGLWGPETQYF.

V usage is TRBV5-1 and J usage is TRBJ1-6; weak D call: TRBD1 (6 bases). CDR1 is SGHRS, CDR2 YFSETQ, per germline. CDR3 length equals 17 residues. The V and J ends lost 4 bases and 10 bases respectively, with 24 bases between them. The DNA for the CDR3 is TGCGCCAGCAGCACTACCAAACAGGGAACCCTTGAATCACCCCTCCACTTT. The encoded protein is CASSTTKQGTLESPLHF.

The V call is TRBV6-5, the J call TRBJ1-2; D unclear. Germline V gene data show CDR1 as MNHEY and CDR2 as SVGAGI. This CDR3 contains 15 residues. The germline V and J ends were trimmed by 9 bases and 4 bases, with 21 bases remaining between them. The CDR3 here is CASDPGRREPYGYTF. The CDR3 DNA reads TGTGCCAGTGATCCTGGACGGAGGGAACCCTATGGCTACACCTTC.

The CDR3 region has the DNA TGTGCCTGGACCCGCGACAGGTCCTATGGCTACACCTTC. Protein: CAWTRDRSYGYTF. The gene calls are TRBV30 and TRBJ1-2; D perhaps matches TRBD1 (6 bases). V was trimmed by 4 bases and J by 4 bases, leaving 13 bases between them. The CDR3 length is 13 residues. Per germline, CDR1 GTSNPN and CDR2 SVGIG (reference sequence).

This sequence joins TRBV18 and TRBJ2-1; 7 bases fit TRBD1. Looked up from germline, CDR1 is KGHSH and CDR2 is LQKENI. Unmatched junction bases numbered 5, after V lost 1 base and J lost 8 bases. The CDR3 sequence is 14 residues long. This CDR3 is CASSPLTGLDEQFF. CDR3 nucleotide sequence: TGTGCCAGCTCACCACTGACAGGGTTGGATGAGCAGTTCTTC.

This chain uses TRBV19 with TRBJ2-7; TRBD2 matches 7 bases. Germline lookup yields CDR1 LNHDA and CDR2 SQIVND (reference sequence). The CDR3 runs 13 residues. Trimming at V came to 1 base and at J to 3 bases, leaving 0 bases not matched to a gene. CDR3 protein: CASSIASGYEQYF. The DNA of the CDR3 is TGTGCCAGTAGTATAGCTAGCGGCTACGAGCAGTACTTC.

V usage is TRBV4-1 and J usage is TRBJ1-5; no clear D. Germline V gene lookup returns CDR1 MGHRA and CDR2 YSYEKL. The CDR3 sequence is 15 residues long. Trimming removed 4 bases at V and 6 bases at J, with 16 bases between. The chain's CDR3 is CASSLRPGWVQPQHF. The CDR3 DNA reads TGCGCCAGCAGCCTCCGCCCGGGGTGGGTTCAGCCCCAGCATTTT.

The chain couples TRBV18 to TRBJ1-5; 11 bases line up with TRBD1. Germline V gives CDR1 KGHSH, CDR2 LQKENI. Unmatched junction bases numbered 8, after V lost 3 bases and J lost 4 bases. The length of the CDR3 is 17 residues. Written as DNA, the CDR3 is TGTGCCAGCTCACCCAGGACCGGGACAGGGGGAAATCAGCCCCAGCATTTT. Translation gives CASSPRTGTGGNQPQHF.

This chain links TRBV18 with TRBJ1-1; D gene ambiguous. The CDR3 extends over 14 amino acids. The V end was cut by 1 base, the J end by 0 bases, with 6 bases between. The germline V gene encodes CDR1 KGHSH and CDR2 LQKENI. The CDR3 DNA is TGTGCCAGCTCACCACAAGCGATGAACACTGAAGCTTTCTTT. This gives the protein CASSPQAMNTEAFF.

The rearrangement links TRBV6-5 to TRBJ2-2; 7 bases are shared with TRBD1. This CDR3 contains 14 residues. Trimming at V came to 8 bases and at J to 2 bases, leaving 5 bases not matched to a gene. Germline V gives CDR1 MNHEY, CDR2 SVGAGI. The DNA of the CDR3 is TGTGCCAGCCATCGGGACAGAAACACCGGGGAGCTGTTTTTT. This gives the protein CASHRDRNTGELFF.

The chain uses TRBV7-3 and TRBJ2-6, with D tentatively TRBD1 (6 bases). Deletions cut 5 bases from V and 0 bases from J, with 14 bases between. This CDR3 is 17 amino acids long. Germline V gene lookup returns CDR1 SGHTA and CDR2 FQGTGA. The CDR3 reads CASSKGVAVSGANVLTF. The DNA for the CDR3 is TGTGCCAGCAGCAAGGGGGTGGCGGTCTCTGGGGCCAACGTCCTGACTTTC.

This clone showed up just once. The chain carries TRBV5-1 and TRBJ1-4; TRBD1 matches at 7 bases. Germline loops: CDR1 SGHRS, CDR2 YFSETQ. The CDR3 sequence is 15 residues long. V lost 3 bases to trimming and J lost 7 bases; unmatched junction nucleotides: 9. The CDR3 nucleotides read TGCGCCAGCAGCTCCCCCGAGACAGGGACTGAAAAACTGTTTTTT. This gives the protein CASSSPETGTEKLFF. Full variable domain (missing parts from reference TRBV5-1 and TRBJ1-4): KAGVTQTPRYLIKTRGQQVTLSCSPISGHRSVSWYQQTPGQGLQFLFEYFSETQRNKGNFPGRFSGRQFSNSRSEMNVSTLELGDSALYLCASSSPETGTEKLFFGSGTQLSVL.

This chain connects TRBV7-8 to TRBJ1-5; D might be TRBD1 (6 bases). CDR3 length: 17 amino acids. V was pared by 1 base and J by 0 bases, with 13 bases between. Germline loops: CDR1 SGHVS, CDR2 FQNEAQ. Here the CDR3 reads CASSLGVWTASNQPQHF. The CDR3 DNA reads TGTGCCAGCAGCTTAGGTGTTTGGACAGCTAGCAATCAGCCCCAGCATTTT.

The V and J genes are TRBV5-1 and TRBJ2-5; D is possibly TRBD1 (5 bases). The CDR3 has 14 residues. CDR1 is SGHRS, CDR2 YFSETQ, per germline. Deletions cut 0 bases from V and 1 base from J, with 7 bases between. CDR3 region: CASSLEGAQETQYF. DNA of the CDR3: TGCGCCAGCAGCTTGGAAGGGGCCCAAGAGACCCAGTACTTC.

The V call is TRBV9, the J call TRBJ1-5; no clear D. The CDR3 runs to 14 residues. The germline V and J ends were trimmed by 4 bases and 3 bases, with 11 bases remaining between them. Germline CDR1 is SGDLS and CDR2 is YYNGEE. The chain's CDR3 is CASSTDGYNQPQHF. The CDR3, as DNA: TGTGCCAGCAGCACAGACGGATACAATCAGCCCCAGCATTTT.

The chain couples TRBV25-1 to TRBJ1-1, with D unresolved. Germline V gene data show CDR1 as MGHDK and CDR2 as SYGVNS. This CDR3 has 16 amino acids. The CDR3 sequence: CALGRSPFQPDTEAFF. For the CDR3, the DNA is TGTGCGCTCGGGAGGTCCCCTTTTCAACCTGACACTGAAGCTTTCTTT.

The rearrangement uses TRBV4-2 and TRBJ2-5; TRBD2 agrees at 11 bases. CDR1 and CDR2 from the germline V gene are LGHNA and YNFKEQ. After removal of 4 bases from V and 1 base from J, the junction contained 5 bases not matched to a gene. The CDR3 is 16 amino acids. DNA of the CDR3: TGTGCCAGCAGCCCCTGGGGGACTAGCGGCCAAGAGACCCAGTACTTC. Translating gives CASSPWGTSGQETQYF.